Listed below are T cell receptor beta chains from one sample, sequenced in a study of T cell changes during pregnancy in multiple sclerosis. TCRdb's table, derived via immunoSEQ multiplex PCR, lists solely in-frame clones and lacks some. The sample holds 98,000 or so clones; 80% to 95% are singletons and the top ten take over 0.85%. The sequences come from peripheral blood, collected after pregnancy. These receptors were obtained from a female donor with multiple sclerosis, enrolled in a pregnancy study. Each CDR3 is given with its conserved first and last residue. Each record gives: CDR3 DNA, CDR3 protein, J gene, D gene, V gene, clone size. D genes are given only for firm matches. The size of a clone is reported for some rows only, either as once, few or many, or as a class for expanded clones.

TGCGCCAGCAGCTCGACTAGCAGCAGCACAGATACGCAGTATTTT CASSSTSSSTDTQYF TRBJ2-3 TRBD2 TRBV5-1 -
TGTGCCAGCACGGGAAGGAACTACGAGCAGTACTTC CASTGRNYEQYF TRBJ2-7 - TRBV27 -
TGTGCCAGCAGCTTAGAAGGGCTAGCGGTCCAAGAGACCCAGTACTTC CASSLEGLAVQETQYF TRBJ2-5 TRBD2 TRBV7-6 -
TGTGCCAGCAGCCCCTCACAGGGTTTGAACACTGAAGCTTTCTTT CASSPSQGLNTEAFF TRBJ1-1 - TRBV7-9 -
TGTGCCAGCAGTGAATTGGTGACGGAGGTGGGCAATCAGCCCCAGCATTTT CASSELVTEVGNQPQHF TRBJ1-5 - TRBV6-1 -
TGTGCCAGCAGTACCACAGGGAATCAGCCCCAGCATTTT CASSTTGNQPQHF TRBJ1-5 - TRBV27 once
TGTGCCAGCAGTGAAGTTGGGAACGGGGACACTGAAGCTTTCTTT CASSEVGNGDTEAFF TRBJ1-1 - TRBV25-1 -
TGTGCCAGCAGCACAGGGTCGGGTTTTGGCGAGCAGTACTTC CASSTGSGFGEQYF TRBJ2-7 - TRBV11-2 -
TGTGCTAGTGGTTCGGGGGCAGATACGCAGTATTTT CASGSGADTQYF TRBJ2-3 - TRBV12-5 -
TGTGCCAGCAACCAGGGGGCCGGGGGGTTCTACAATGAGCAGTTCTTC CASNQGAGGFYNEQFF TRBJ2-1 - TRBV5-4 -